This entry lists 27 T cell receptor beta chains sequenced from one sample in a study of a mutant IDH1 vaccine in newly diagnosed glioma. Documented time point: week 5, during vaccination. Each dose delivered 300 ug of mutant IDH1 20-mer peptide subcutaneously with imiquimod. Sequencing was performed with immunoSEQ multiplex PCR; in TCRdb, only in-frame clones are kept and a portion is missing. This table holds 60,000 or so clones, approximately 80% found once. Their antigen targets remain unknown. The sequences come from PBMCs, collected from a glioma patient whose treatment included an IDH1 peptide vaccine. The receptors come from a woman aged 18-30 years with glioma. Some clones in this sample may be carry-over from other donors' samples.

This chain uses TRBV6-5 with TRBJ2-5; TRBD1 matches at 7 bases. The CDR3 is 15 residues long. Germline CDR1 reads MNHEY; CDR2 reads SVGAGI. J gave up 2 bases and V 2 bases, and 5 bases lay outside the gene matches. CDR3 bases: TGTGCCAGCAGTTACACAGGGGACCTACAAGAGACCCAGTACTTC. Its protein product is CASSYTGDLQETQYF.

The V gene is TRBV29-1, the J gene TRBJ1-1; tentative D call: TRBD1 (5 bases). This CDR3 is built from 14 residues. V was clipped by 3 bases and J by 0 bases, with 11 bases between them. The germline V gene has CDR1 SQVTM and CDR2 ANQGSEA. CDR3 in DNA: TGCAGCGTTGAGGAAGGGACTGTGAACACTGAAGCTTTCTTT. Protein product: CSVEEGTVNTEAFF.

The chain employs TRBV7-2 and TRBJ2-7; 10 bases line up with TRBD1. The CDR3 length is 16 residues. The V segment lost 0 bases and the J segment 0 bases; nucleotides outside the gene matches: 2. Germline lookup yields CDR1 SGHTA and CDR2 FQGNSA. The CDR3 DNA is TGTGCCAGCAGCTTAGCGGGACAGGGGAACTCCTACGAGCAGTACTTC. Protein product: CASSLAGQGNSYEQYF.

The rearrangement links TRBV5-1 to TRBJ1-4; TRBD1 agrees at 9 bases. The V gene's germline CDR1 is SGHRS and CDR2 YFSETQ. The CDR3 consists of 15 residues. Unmatched junction bases numbered 9, after V lost 4 bases and J lost 8 bases. CDR3 in DNA: TGCGCCAGCAGCCCTGCGGGGACAGGGAGCGAAAAACTGTTTTTT. Encoded protein: CASSPAGTGSEKLFF.

The chain recombines TRBV12-5 with TRBJ1-1; D not certain. CDR1 and CDR2 from the germline V gene are LGHNT and FRNRAP. This CDR3 is built from 12 residues. The germline V and J ends were trimmed by 1 base and 13 bases, with 13 bases remaining between them. DNA for the CDR3: TGTGCTAGTGGTTTGGACAGCTGGAACGTTTTCTTT. It specifies CASGLDSWNVFF.

The chain combines TRBV6-5 with TRBJ2-3, with D unclear. Germline V CDR1 and CDR2: MNHEY, SVGAGI. The CDR3 has 13 residues. Trimming took off 5 bases at V and 0 bases at J, with 6 bases between the two ends. The CDR3 bases are TGTGCCAGCAGTCCTTGGAGCACAGATACGCAGTATTTT. It yields the protein CASSPWSTDTQYF.

The chain uses TRBV27 and TRBJ1-1; D possibly corresponds to TRBD1 (5 bases). CDR3 size: 15 residues. CDR1 MNHEY and CDR2 SMNVEV come from the germline V gene (reference sequence). Trimming cost V 5 bases and J 4 bases, with 17 bases left between them. CDR3 in amino acids: CASSPQRGEGTEAFF. The CDR3 bases are TGTGCCAGCAGTCCCCAAAGAGGGGAGGGCACTGAAGCTTTCTTT.

This chain joins TRBV29-1 and TRBJ1-1; 7 nucleotides align to TRBD1. Germline lookup yields CDR1 SQVTM and CDR2 ANQGSEA. Germline trimming cut 7 bases from V and 4 bases from J; bases unmatched to any gene: 9. CDR3 length: 13 residues. The chain's CDR3 is CSGRQGGGTEAFF. The DNA for the CDR3 is TGCAGCGGACGACAGGGAGGGGGCACTGAAGCTTTCTTT.

This clone was seen a few times. The J gene is TRBJ1-4, the V gene TRBV9; a possible D gene is TRBD1 (5 bases). Trimming cost V 1 base and J 4 bases, with 11 bases left between them. The CDR3 is 15 residues long. CDR1 and CDR2 from the germline V gene are SGDLS and YYNGEE. In DNA, the CDR3 is TGTGCCAGCAGCGTATCACAGGCCCGTAATGAAAAACTGTTTTTT. Translating gives CASSVSQARNEKLFF.

CDR3 protein: CASSPGTGELFF. For the CDR3, the DNA is TGTGCCAGCTCTCCGGGGACCGGGGAGCTGTTTTTT. The rearrangement joins TRBV18 to TRBJ2-2; perhaps TRBD2 as D (5 bases). The CDR3 totals 12 residues. Germline CDR1 is KGHSH and CDR2 is LQKENI. Trimming took 6 bases from V and 5 from J, leaving 7 bases between them. The full variable domain, with the rest looked up from reference TRBV18 and TRBJ2-2, is NAGVMQNPRHLVRRRGQEARLRCSPMKGHSHVYWYRQLPEEGLKFMVYLQKENIIDESGMPKERFSAEFPKEGPSILRIQQVVRGDSAAYFCASSPGTGELFFGEGSRLTVL.

The chain employs TRBV7-9 and TRBJ1-2; D may be TRBD1 (6 bases). The germline V gene has CDR1 SEHNR and CDR2 FQNEAQ (reference sequence). This CDR3 is built from 15 residues. V lost 6 bases, J lost 7 bases, and 21 bases lay in between. This CDR3 reads CASRGTGHKLVGYTF. The DNA of the CDR3 is TGTGCCAGCAGGGGAACGGGACACAAGTTAGTTGGCTACACCTTC. The full variable domain, its missing parts supplied by reference TRBV7-9 and TRBJ1-2, is DTGVSQNPRHKITKRGQNVTFRCDPISEHNRLYWYRQTLGQGPEFLTYFQNEAQLEKSRLLSDRFSAERPKGSFSTLEIQRTEQGDSAMYLCASRGTGHKLVGYTFGSGTRLTVV.

The rearrangement uses TRBV19 and TRBJ2-2; 7 nucleotides line up with TRBD1. Trimming cost V 7 bases and J 3 bases; bases outside gene matches: 8. Germline CDR1 is LNHDA and CDR2 is SQIVND (reference sequence). This CDR3 spans 15 amino acids. Here the CDR3 reads CASKTNRGHTGELFF. The DNA of the CDR3 is TGTGCCAGTAAAACGAACAGGGGCCACACCGGGGAGCTGTTTTTT.

The rearrangement links TRBV5-4 to TRBJ2-2, with a tentative D call TRBD2 (5 bases). The germline V and J ends were trimmed by 4 bases and 7 bases, with 8 bases remaining between them. The CDR3 runs 12 residues. The germline V gene encodes CDR1 SGHNT and CDR2 YYREEE (reference sequence). CDR3 nucleotide sequence: TGTGCCAGCAGCCTGAGGGTCGGGGAGCTGTTTTTT. Its protein product is CASSLRVGELFF.

The chain has TRBV18 and TRBJ1-1; D not resolved. The CDR3 contains 12 residues. Looked up from germline, CDR1 is KGHSH and CDR2 is LQKENI. V gave up 8 bases and J gave up 4 bases, with 11 bases separating them. The CDR3 region has the DNA TGTGCCAGCGCCCTGGAGGCCACTGAAGCTTTCTTT. Amino acid sequence: CASALEATEAFF. Full variable domain (rest looked up from reference TRBV18 and TRBJ1-1): NAGVMQNPRHLVRRRGQEARLRCSPMKGHSHVYWYRQLPEEGLKFMVYLQKENIIDESGMPKERFSAEFPKEGPSILRIQQVVRGDSAAYFCASALEATEAFFGQGTRLTVV.

The chain links TRBV15 to TRBJ1-2; maybe TRBD1 (6 bases). The CDR3 runs to 16 residues. Germline lookup yields CDR1 LNHNV and CDR2 YYDKDF (reference sequence). Trimming stripped 3 bases from V and 8 bases from J, with 22 bases between. This CDR3 is CATSSSLGEGDEGYTF. DNA of the CDR3: TGTGCCACCAGCAGTTCCTTGGGGGAGGGGGATGAAGGCTACACCTTC.

This sequence joins TRBV19 and TRBJ1-1; the match to TRBD1 covers 9 bases. The CDR3 length is 14 residues. Looked up from germline, CDR1 is LNHDA and CDR2 is SQIVND (reference sequence). Trimming took 6 bases from V and 6 from J; bases not matched to a gene: 8. In nucleotides, the CDR3 is TGTGCCAGTAGCTCCGGGACAGGGAGCGCTGAAGCTTTCTTT. This translates into CASSSGTGSAEAFF.

This chain joins TRBV5-4 and TRBJ2-6, with D tentatively TRBD1 (6 bases). The length of the CDR3 is 17 residues. Trimming cost V 1 base and J 1 base, with 12 bases left between them. CDR1 is SGHNT, CDR2 YYREEE, per germline (reference sequence). CDR3 protein: CASSLRLTGSGANVLTF. CDR3 nucleotide sequence: TGTGCCAGCAGCTTGAGGCTTACAGGGTCTGGGGCCAACGTCCTGACTTTC.

The V gene is TRBV28, the J gene TRBJ2-5; 9 positions match TRBD2. This CDR3 spans 19 amino acids. Germline trimming cut 2 bases from V and 5 bases from J; bases unmatched to any gene: 18. CDR1 is MDHEN, CDR2 SYDVKM, per germline. In DNA form, the CDR3 reads TGTGCCAGCAGTTTAGTAGCAATAGCGGGAGATAGACCCCACGAGACCCAGTACTTC. This codes for CASSLVAIAGDRPHETQYF.

This chain connects TRBV4-3 to TRBJ2-5, with 10 positions matching TRBD1. CDR3 size: 15 residues. Germline CDR1 LGHNA, CDR2 YSLEER. The trim removed 10 bases at V and 4 bases at J, leaving 12 bases unmatched. Written as DNA, the CDR3 is TGCGCCACACTACTACTGGGACAGGGGCGAGAGACCCAGTACTTC. This codes for CATLLLGQGRETQYF.

This chain joins TRBV27 and TRBJ2-7, with TRBD1 identical over 8 bases. The J segment lost 4 bases and the V segment lost 4 bases, leaving 3 bases of the junction unmatched. CDR1 is MNHEY and CDR2 is SMNVEV in the germline V gene (reference sequence). The CDR3 runs 13 residues. CDR3 protein: CASSSGGRYEQYF. Here the CDR3 DNA reads TGTGCCAGCAGTTCAGGGGGCAGATACGAGCAGTACTTC.

In its sample, this clone was seen a few times. The chain links TRBV2 to TRBJ1-3; D remains ambiguous. The CDR3 sequence is 15 residues long. The V end lost 1 base, the J end lost 11 bases, and 18 bases lay between the germline ends. The V gene's germline CDR1 is SNHLY and CDR2 FYNNEI. CDR3: CASSEGTTLGVAIYF. DNA for the CDR3: TGTGCCAGCAGTGAAGGGACTACCCTTGGGGTCGCCATATATTTT. Full variable domain (missing parts from reference TRBV2 and TRBJ1-3): EPEVTQTPSHQVTQMGQEVILRCVPISNHLYFYWYRQILGQKVEFLVSFYNNEISEKSEIFDDQFSVERPDGSNFTLKIRSTKLEDSAMYFCASSEGTTLGVAIYFGEGSWLTVV.

The chain carries TRBV30 and TRBJ1-1; D is undetermined. Germline CDR1 GTSNPN, CDR2 SVGIG (reference sequence). The CDR3 is made up of 15 amino acids. The V end was cut by 3 bases, the J end by 0 bases, with 14 bases between. CDR3 DNA: TGTGCCTGGAGAGCCTCCGGGAAGATGAACACTGAAGCTTTCTTT. Its protein is CAWRASGKMNTEAFF.

The gene calls are TRBV4-1 and TRBJ2-3, with D perhaps TRBD2 (7 bases). The CDR3 contains 16 residues. Looked up from germline, CDR1 is MGHRA and CDR2 is YSYEKL. Trimming took off 0 bases at V and 11 bases at J, with 21 bases between the two ends. Written as DNA, the CDR3 is TGCGCCAGCAGCCAAGAGGGGGGGGCCTCCCCCCGCGGGCAGTATTTT. Its protein is CASSQEGGASPRGQYF.

The gene calls are TRBV6-5 and TRBJ1-2; D remains ambiguous. This CDR3 has 15 amino acids. Germline CDR1 reads MNHEY; CDR2 reads SVGAGI. V was shortened by 4 bases and J by 2 bases, with 14 bases between the two germline ends. In nucleotides, the CDR3 is TGTGCCAGCAGTTCCGGATCTTCGGGGAACTATGGCTACACCTTC. Protein: CASSSGSSGNYGYTF.

The V call is TRBV25-1, the J call TRBJ2-3; D possibly corresponds to TRBD2 (5 bases). This CDR3 is built from 14 residues. Germline V CDR1 and CDR2: MGHDK, SYGVNS. The V gene lost 5 bases and the J gene lost 0 bases, with 9 bases spanning the gap. Written as DNA, the CDR3 is TGTGCCAGCAGTTATCCGGGGAGCACAGATACGCAGTATTTT. Protein product: CASSYPGSTDTQYF.

This clone was picked up one time. The chain recombines TRBV27 with TRBJ1-1; D is uncertain. Trimming took 3 bases from V and 11 from J, leaving 16 bases between them. The CDR3 covers 13 residues. CDR1 is MNHEY, CDR2 SMNVEV, per germline (reference sequence). The CDR3 nucleotides are TGTGCCAGCAGTTTTGGCTCGACGACCGGGGCTTTCTTT. Protein product: CASSFGSTTGAFF.

Details on this clone: At one end the junction does not follow the germline gene, possibly because of a read error. The rearrangement joins TRBV6-6 to TRBJ1-3, with TRBD1 as a possible D gene (5 bases). The CDR3 runs 14 residues. Germline V lookup: CDR1 MNHNY, CDR2 SVGAGI (reference sequence). This chain's CDR3 is CASSYQGPGNAIYF. CDR3 coding DNA: TGTGCCAGCAGTTACCAGGGTCCCGGAAACGCCATATATTTT.